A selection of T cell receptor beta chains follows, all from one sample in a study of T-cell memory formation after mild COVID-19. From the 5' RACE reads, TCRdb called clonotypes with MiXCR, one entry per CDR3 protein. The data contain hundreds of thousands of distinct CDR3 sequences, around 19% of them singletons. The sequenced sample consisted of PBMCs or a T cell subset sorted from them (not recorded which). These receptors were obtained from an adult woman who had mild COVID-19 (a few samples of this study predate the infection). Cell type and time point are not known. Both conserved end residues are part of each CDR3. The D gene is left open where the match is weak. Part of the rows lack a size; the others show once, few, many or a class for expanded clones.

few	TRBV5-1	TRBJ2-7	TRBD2	CASSSEPGLAGGYEQYF	TGCGCCAGCAGCTCAGAACCGGGACTAGCAGGGGGCTACGAGCAGTACTTC
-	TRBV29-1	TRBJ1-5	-	CSVGGRNQPQHF	TGCAGCGTTGGAGGTCGCAATCAGCCCCAGCATTTT
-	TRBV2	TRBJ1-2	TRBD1	CASRGQGSGYTF	TGTGCCAGCAGAGGACAGGGGAGCGGCTACACCTTC
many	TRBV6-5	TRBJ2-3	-	CASSYGGTDTQYF	TGTGCCAGCAGTTACGGCGGCACAGATACGCAGTATTTT
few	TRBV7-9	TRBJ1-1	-	CASTLAPNTEAFF	TGTGCCAGCACTCTGGCCCCGAACACTGAAGCTTTCTTT
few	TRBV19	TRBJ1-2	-	CASSKNSGENYGYTF	TGTGCCAGTAGTAAAAACAGCGGCGAAAACTATGGCTACACCTTC
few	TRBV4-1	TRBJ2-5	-	CASSQGDGARETQYF	TGCGCCAGCAGCCAGGGGGACGGCGCACGGGAGACCCAGTACTTC
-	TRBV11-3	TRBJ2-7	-	CASSPSWGVVYEQYF	TGTGCCAGCAGCCCATCGTGGGGAGTAGTATACGAGCAGTACTTC
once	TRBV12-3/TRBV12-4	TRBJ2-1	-	CASSFGLGTNEQFF	TGTGCCAGCAGTTTTGGGCTGGGTACTAATGAGCAGTTCTTC
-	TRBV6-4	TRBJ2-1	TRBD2	CASSSLAGETSSYNEQFF	TGTGCCAGCAGCTCACTAGCGGGGGAGACGAGCTCCTACAATGAGCAGTTCTTC
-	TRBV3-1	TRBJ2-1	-	CASSQGRHSREQFF	TGTGCCAGCAGCCAAGGGAGGCACAGTCGGGAGCAGTTCTTC
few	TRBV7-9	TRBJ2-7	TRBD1	CASSLRDSAYEQYF	TGTGCCAGCAGCTTACGGGACAGTGCCTACGAGCAGTACTTC
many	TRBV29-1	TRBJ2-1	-	CSVEWGHEQFF	TGCAGCGTTGAGTGGGGGCATGAGCAGTTCTTC
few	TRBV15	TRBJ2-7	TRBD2	CATSTRNGLAGTYEQYF	TGTGCCACCAGCACCCGAAACGGACTAGCAGGAACCTACGAGCAGTACTTC
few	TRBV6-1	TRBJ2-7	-	CASSDWVWEQYF	TGTGCCAGCAGTGACTGGGTCTGGGAGCAGTACTTC
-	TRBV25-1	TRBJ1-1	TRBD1	CASSELSHRGYRGTEAFF	TGTGCCAGCAGTGAATTGTCCCACAGGGGTTACCGGGGGACTGAAGCTTTCTTT
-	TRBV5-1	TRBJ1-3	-	CASSLVGYGNTIYF	TGCGCCAGCAGCTTGGTGGGGTACGGAAACACCATATATTTT
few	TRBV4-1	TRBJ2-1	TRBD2	CASSRIAGGLNEQFF	TGCGCCAGCAGCCGTATAGCGGGGGGCCTCAATGAGCAGTTCTTC
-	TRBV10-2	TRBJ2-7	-	CASSDRAGGTPYEQYF	TGCGCCAGCAGTGATCGGGCGGGCGGGACCCCCTACGAGCAGTACTTC
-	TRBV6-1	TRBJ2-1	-	CASSDIASFRDEQFF	TGTGCCAGCAGTGATATTGCGTCTTTTCGGGATGAGCAGTTCTTC
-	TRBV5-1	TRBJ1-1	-	CASSMTGGRTEAFF	TGCGCCAGCAGCATGACTGGAGGGCGGACTGAAGCTTTCTTT
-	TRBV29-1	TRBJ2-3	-	CSVEVSVDTQYF	TGCAGCGTTGAGGTTTCAGTGGATACGCAGTATTTT